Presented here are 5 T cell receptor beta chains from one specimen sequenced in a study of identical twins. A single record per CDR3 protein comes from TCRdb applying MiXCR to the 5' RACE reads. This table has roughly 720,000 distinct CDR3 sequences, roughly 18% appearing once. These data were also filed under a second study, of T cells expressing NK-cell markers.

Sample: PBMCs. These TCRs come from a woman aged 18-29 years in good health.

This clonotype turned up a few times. The CDR3: CASSPTNPPRTDTQYF. CDR3 nucleotides: TGTGCCAGCAGCCCAACTAACCCCCCTCGCACAGATACGCAGTATTTT. The chain has TRBV11-2 and TRBJ2-3; no reliable D call. Germline CDR1 SGHAT, CDR2 FQNNGV. The CDR3 covers 16 residues. The germline V and J ends were trimmed by 5 bases and 1 base, with 16 bases remaining between them.

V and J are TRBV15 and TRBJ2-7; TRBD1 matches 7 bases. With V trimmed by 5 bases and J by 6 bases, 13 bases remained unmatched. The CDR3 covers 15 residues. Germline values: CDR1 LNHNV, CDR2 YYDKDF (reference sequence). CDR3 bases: TGTGCCACCAGCCCGGACACAGGGGTCCAACTCGAGCAGTACTTC. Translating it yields CATSPDTGVQLEQYF.

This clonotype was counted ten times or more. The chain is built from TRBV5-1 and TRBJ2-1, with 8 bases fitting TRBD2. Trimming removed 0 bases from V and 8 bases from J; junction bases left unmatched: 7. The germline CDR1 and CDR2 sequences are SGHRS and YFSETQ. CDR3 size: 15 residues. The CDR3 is CASSLELAVGDEQFF. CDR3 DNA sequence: TGCGCCAGCAGCTTGGAACTAGCGGTAGGGGATGAGCAGTTCTTC.

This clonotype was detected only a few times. In DNA, the CDR3 is TGCAGTGGGGATGGGGGGCTCTACAATGAGCAGTTCTTC. This codes for CSGDGGLYNEQFF. The chain joins TRBV20-1 to TRBJ2-1; D may correspond to TRBD1 or TRBD2 (6 bases each). The germline V gene has CDR1 DFQATT and CDR2 SNEGSKA (reference sequence). The CDR3 has 13 amino acids. The ends were cut back, 7 bases at V and 3 bases at J, with 13 bases in the middle.

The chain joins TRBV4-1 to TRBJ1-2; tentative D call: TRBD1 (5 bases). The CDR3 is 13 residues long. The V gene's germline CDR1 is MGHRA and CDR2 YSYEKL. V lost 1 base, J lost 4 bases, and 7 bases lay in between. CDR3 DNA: TGCGCCAGCAGCCAAGGGGACTTCTATGGCTACACCTTC. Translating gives CASSQGDFYGYTF.